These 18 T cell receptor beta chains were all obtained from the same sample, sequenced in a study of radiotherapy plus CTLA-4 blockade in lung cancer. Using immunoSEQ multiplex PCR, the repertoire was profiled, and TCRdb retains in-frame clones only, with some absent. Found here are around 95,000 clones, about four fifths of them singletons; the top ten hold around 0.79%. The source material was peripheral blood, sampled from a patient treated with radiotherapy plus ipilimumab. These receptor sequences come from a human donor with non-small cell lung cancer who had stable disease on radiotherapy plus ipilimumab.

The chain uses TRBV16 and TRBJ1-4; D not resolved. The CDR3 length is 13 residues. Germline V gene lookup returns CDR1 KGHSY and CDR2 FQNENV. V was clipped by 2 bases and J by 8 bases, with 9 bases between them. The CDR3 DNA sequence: TGTGCCAGCAGCCAAAGCGGAGGGGAAAAACTGTTTTTT. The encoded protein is CASSQSGGEKLFF.

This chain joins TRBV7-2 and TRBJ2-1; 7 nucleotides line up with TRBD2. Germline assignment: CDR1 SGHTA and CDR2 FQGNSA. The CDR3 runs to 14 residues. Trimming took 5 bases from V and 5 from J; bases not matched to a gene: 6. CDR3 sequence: CASSPRGFHNEQFF. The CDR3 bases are TGTGCCAGCAGCCCGCGGGGGTTTCACAATGAGCAGTTCTTC.

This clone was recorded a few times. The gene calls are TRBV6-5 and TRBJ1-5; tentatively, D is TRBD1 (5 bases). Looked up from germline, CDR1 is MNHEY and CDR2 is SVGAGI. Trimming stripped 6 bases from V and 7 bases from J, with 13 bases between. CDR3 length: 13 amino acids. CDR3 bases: TGTGCCAGCAGAGACGGGACTAACCAGCCCCAGCATTTT. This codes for CASRDGTNQPQHF.

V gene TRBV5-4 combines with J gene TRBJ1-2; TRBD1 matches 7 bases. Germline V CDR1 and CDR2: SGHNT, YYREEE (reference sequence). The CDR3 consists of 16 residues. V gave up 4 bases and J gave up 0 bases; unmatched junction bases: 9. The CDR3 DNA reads TGTGCCAGCAGCGGCCGACAGGGCCTGCCTAACTATGGCTACACCTTC. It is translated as CASSGRQGLPNYGYTF.

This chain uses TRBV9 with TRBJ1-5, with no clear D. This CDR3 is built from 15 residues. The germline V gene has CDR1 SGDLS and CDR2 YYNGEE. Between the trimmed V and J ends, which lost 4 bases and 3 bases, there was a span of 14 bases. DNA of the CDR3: TGTGCCAGCAGCACAGACCGGAGGACCAATCAGCCCCAGCATTTT. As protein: CASSTDRRTNQPQHF.

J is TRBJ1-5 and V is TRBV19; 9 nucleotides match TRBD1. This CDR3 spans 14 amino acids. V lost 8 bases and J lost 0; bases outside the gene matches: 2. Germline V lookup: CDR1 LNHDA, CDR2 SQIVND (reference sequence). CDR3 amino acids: CASDRGNSNQPQHF. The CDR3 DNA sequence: TGTGCCAGTGACAGGGGGAATAGCAATCAGCCCCAGCATTTT.

The CDR3: CASSREIQGAREQYF. DNA for the CDR3: TGCGCCAGCAGCCGGGAAATACAGGGGGCGAGGGAGCAGTACTTC. The chain joins TRBV4-1 to TRBJ2-7, with 9 positions matching TRBD1. The CDR3 extends over 15 amino acids. The V segment lost 4 bases and the J segment 7 bases; nucleotides outside the gene matches: 11. Germline lookup yields CDR1 MGHRA and CDR2 YSYEKL.

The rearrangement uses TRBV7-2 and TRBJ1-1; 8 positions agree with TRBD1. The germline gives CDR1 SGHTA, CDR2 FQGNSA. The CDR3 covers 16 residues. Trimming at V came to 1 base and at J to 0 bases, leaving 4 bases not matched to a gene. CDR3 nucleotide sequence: TGTGCCAGCAGCTTAGGACAGGGGAGAATGAACACTGAAGCTTTCTTT. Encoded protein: CASSLGQGRMNTEAFF.

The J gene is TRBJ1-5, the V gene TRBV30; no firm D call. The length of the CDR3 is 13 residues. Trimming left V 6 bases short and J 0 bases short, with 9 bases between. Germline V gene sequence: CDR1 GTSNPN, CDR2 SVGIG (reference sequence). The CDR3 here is CACSDGSNQPQHF. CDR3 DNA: TGTGCCTGTTCTGACGGTAGCAATCAGCCCCAGCATTTT.

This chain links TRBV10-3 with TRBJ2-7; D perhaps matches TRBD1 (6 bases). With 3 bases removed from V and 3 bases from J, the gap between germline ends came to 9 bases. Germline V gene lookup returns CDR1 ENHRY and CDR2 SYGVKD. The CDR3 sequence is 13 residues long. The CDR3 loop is CAISEQGIYEQYF. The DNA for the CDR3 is TGTGCCATCAGTGAACAGGGAATCTACGAGCAGTACTTC.

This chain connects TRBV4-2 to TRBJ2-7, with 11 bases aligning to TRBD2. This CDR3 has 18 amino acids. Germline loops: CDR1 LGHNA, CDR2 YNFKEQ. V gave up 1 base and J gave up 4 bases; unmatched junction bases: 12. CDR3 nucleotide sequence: TGTGCCAGCAGCCAAGCGGCCGGGACTAGCGGTTTTAATTACGAGCAGTACTTC. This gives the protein CASSQAAGTSGFNYEQYF.

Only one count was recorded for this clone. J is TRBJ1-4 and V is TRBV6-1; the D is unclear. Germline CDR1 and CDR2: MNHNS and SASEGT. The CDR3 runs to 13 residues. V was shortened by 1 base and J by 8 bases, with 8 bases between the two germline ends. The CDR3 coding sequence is TGTGCCAGCAGTGAAGGGGTTCGAGAAAAACTGTTTTTT. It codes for CASSEGVREKLFF.

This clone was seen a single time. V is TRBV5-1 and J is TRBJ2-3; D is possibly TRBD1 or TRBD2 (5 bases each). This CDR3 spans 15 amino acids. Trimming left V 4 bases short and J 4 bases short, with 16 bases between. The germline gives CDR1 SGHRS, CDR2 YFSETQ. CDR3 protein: CASSPGHEGADTQYF. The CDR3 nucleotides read TGCGCCAGCAGCCCAGGACACGAGGGTGCAGATACGCAGTATTTT.

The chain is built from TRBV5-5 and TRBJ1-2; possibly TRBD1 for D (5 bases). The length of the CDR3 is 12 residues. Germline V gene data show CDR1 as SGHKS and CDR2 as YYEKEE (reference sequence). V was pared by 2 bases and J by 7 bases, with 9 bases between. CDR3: CASSFTQGGYTF. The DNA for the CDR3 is TGTGCCAGCAGCTTTACCCAGGGTGGCTACACCTTC.

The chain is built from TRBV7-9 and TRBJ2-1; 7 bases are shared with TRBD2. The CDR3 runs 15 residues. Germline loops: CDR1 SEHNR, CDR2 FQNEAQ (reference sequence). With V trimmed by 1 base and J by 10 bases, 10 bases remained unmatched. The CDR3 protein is CASSLGGDSGGEQFF. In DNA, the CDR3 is TGTGCCAGCAGCTTAGGGGGGGACTCGGGAGGCGAGCAGTTCTTC. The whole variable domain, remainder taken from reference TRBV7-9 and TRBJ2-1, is DTGVSQNPRHKITKRGQNVTFRCDPISEHNRLYWYRQTLGQGPEFLTYFQNEAQLEKSRLLSDRFSAERPKGSFSTLEIQRTEQGDSAMYLCASSLGGDSGGEQFFGPGTRLTVL.

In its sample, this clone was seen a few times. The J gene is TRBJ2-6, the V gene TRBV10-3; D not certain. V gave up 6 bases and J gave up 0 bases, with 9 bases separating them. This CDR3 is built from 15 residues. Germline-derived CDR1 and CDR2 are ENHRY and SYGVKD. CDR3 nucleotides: TGTGCCATCAGCCAGTCGGGCTCTGGGGCCAACGTCCTGACTTTC. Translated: CAISQSGSGANVLTF.

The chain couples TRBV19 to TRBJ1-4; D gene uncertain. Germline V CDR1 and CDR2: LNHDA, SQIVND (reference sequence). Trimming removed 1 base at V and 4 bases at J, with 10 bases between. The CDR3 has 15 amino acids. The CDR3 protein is CASSIVAARNEKLFF. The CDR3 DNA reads TGTGCCAGTAGTATAGTGGCCGCTCGTAATGAAAAACTGTTTTTT.

This CDR3 is CASSLVPGEKETQYF. The DNA of the CDR3 is TGTGCCAGCAGCTTAGTGCCGGGGGAGAAAGAGACCCAGTACTTC. The chain links TRBV7-9 to TRBJ2-5; TRBD2 might be the D (6 bases). CDR3 length: 15 amino acids. The V and J ends lost 1 base and 3 bases respectively, with 12 bases between them. Germline-derived CDR1 and CDR2 are SEHNR and FQNEAQ (reference sequence).